Sequencing of this T cell receptor beta chain was carried out in a study of sequential checkpoint blockade in melanoma. The wider study: Arm A got nivolumab then ipilimumab; arm B the reverse, 1:1. Each arm's sequence ended with maintenance nivolumab.

The data were produced by immunoSEQ multiplex PCR, yet TCRdb's version contains in-frame clones alone and is incomplete. The sample lists about 10,000 clones; approximately 76% were seen once. Treatment described: randomized to nivolumab then ipilimumab (arm A) or the reverse (arm B). No patient had prior DNA-damaging chemotherapy. From thawed PBMCs, live CD3+CD8+ cells negative for CD19 and CD56 were sorted. Germline trimming cut 4 bases from V and 2 bases from J; bases unmatched to any gene: 7. The CDR3 spans 15 residues. The germline gives CDR1 SGHNT, CDR2 YYREEE (reference sequence). J is TRBJ2-7 and V is TRBV5-4, with 9 nucleotides matching TRBD1. Here the sequenced sample was CD8+ T cells sorted from blood (inferred from file names), taken from a patient given nivolumab and ipilimumab in sequence. The sequence was obtained from a human donor with melanoma. CDR3 residues: CASSAPGQGTYEQYF. CDR3 sequence (DNA): TGTGCCAGCAGCGCGCCGGGACAGGGAACCTACGAGCAGTACTTC.